The TCR beta chain described here comes from a study of blood T cell repertoires in COVID-19. Background on the study: The study drew acute and convalescent COVID-19 samples from the United States, Italy and Spain. In each case, the material was cDNA or gDNA derived from T cells, B-cell-depleted T cells, or PBMCs.

In the original analysis: Reference gene primer amplification gave estimated nucleated cell counts. TCRdb's copy holds only in-frame clones and misses some; the assay was immunoSEQ multiplex PCR. That table furnishes V, J and clone size, whereas the DNA furnished D and trimming. Of 130,000 to 150,000 clones in the sample, around four fifths were seen once. V lost 5 bases to trimming and J lost 0 bases, with 11 bases between them. From germline, CDR1 is SGHTA and CDR2 FQGNSA. The CDR3 runs 14 residues. Sequenced sample: peripheral blood. The chain recombines TRBV7-2 with TRBJ2-7; weak D call: TRBD2 (5 bases). The TCR originated in a woman aged 40 to 50 with active or convalescent COVID-19. CDR3 sequence reads: CASSPGLFSYEQYF. The CDR3 DNA sequence: TGTGCCAGCAGCCCTGGACTCTTCTCCTACGAGCAGTACTTC.